The rows below give T cell receptor beta chains drawn from one sample of a study of T cells after yellow fever vaccination. TCRdb redid the calling of the 5' RACE reads with MiXCR, one entry per CDR3 protein. Of approximately 120,000 distinct CDR3 sequences listed, about 7% are singletons. Sequencing was performed on CD4+ T cells sorted from PBMCs, taken more than 8 days after the first yellow fever vaccination. The receptors derive from a man aged 18 to 30 who received the YFV17D yellow fever vaccine. Each CDR3 is given with its conserved first and last residue. Each record gives: V gene, clone size, D gene, J gene, CDR3 DNA, CDR3 protein. A D gene is named only where the DNA matches it firmly. Clone size appears in some rows only: once, few, many, or a class for an expanded clone.

TRBV12-3/TRBV12-4	many	TRBD1	TRBJ1-5	TGTGCCAGCAGTTTAGCCAAACAGGGGCAGCCCCAGCATTTT	CASSLAKQGQPQHF
TRBV6-6	many	TRBD1	TRBJ1-2	TGTGCCAGCAGACAGGGGTATGGCTACACCTTC	CASRQGYGYTF
TRBV18	many	NA	TRBJ2-3	TGTGCCAGCTCACCACTAGCTAGCACAGATACGCAGTATTTT	CASSPLASTDTQYF
TRBV5-1	many	TRBD2	TRBJ2-2	TGCGCCAGCAGCTGGGTGACTAGCGGTACCGGGGAGCTGTTTTTT	CASSWVTSGTGELFF
TRBV4-3	many	TRBD2	TRBJ2-1	TGCGCCAGCAGCCAACCTAGCGGGGGGACGAATGAGCAGTTCTTC	CASSQPSGGTNEQFF
TRBV29-1	many	NA	TRBJ2-5	TGCAGCGCGGATACTAGAGCTGGGGAGACCCAGTACTTC	CSADTRAGETQYF
TRBV5-1	many	TRBD1	TRBJ2-7	TGCGCCAGCAGCCCGGGACAGTCCTACGAGCAGTACTTC	CASSPGQSYEQYF
TRBV5-1	many	NA	TRBJ2-5	TGCGCCAGCAGCCTCCGGGGATCTAAAGAGACCCAGTACTTC	CASSLRGSKETQYF
TRBV4-1	many	NA	TRBJ2-3	TGCGCCAGCAGCCAAGACCCCGCAGATACGCAGTATTTT	CASSQDPADTQYF
TRBV18	many	TRBD1	TRBJ2-7	TGTGCCAGCTTAGGGACAGGGAGTGGCGAGCAGTACTTC	CASLGTGSGEQYF
TRBV30	few	TRBD1	TRBJ1-5	TGTGCCTGGAGTGGGACAGGGGGACAGCCCCAGCATTTT	CAWSGTGGQPQHF
TRBV7-2	few	NA	TRBJ1-2	TGTGCCAGCAGCTTGCAGGGGCCTGGCTACACCTTC	CASSLQGPGYTF
TRBV18	many	NA	TRBJ2-7	TGTGCCAGCTCACCAGTTTTGGGCGAGCAGTACTTC	CASSPVLGEQYF
TRBV20-1	many	TRBD2	TRBJ2-3	TGCAGTGCTAGTGTTAGCGGGGGGCCCCAGGCTACGCAGTATTTT	CSASVSGGPQATQYF
TRBV20-1	many	NA	TRBJ1-2	TGCAGTGCTAGTTTACACCCCAGCGCCAACTATGGCTACACCTTC	CSASLHPSANYGYTF
TRBV5-4	many	TRBD2	TRBJ2-4	TGTGCCAGCAGCTTGGTGGGGGGGACCAAAAACATTCAGTACTTC	CASSLVGGTKNIQYF
TRBV18	many	NA	TRBJ1-2	TGTGCCAGCTCACCGGGTCGAGCTGATGGCTACACCTTC	CASSPGRADGYTF
TRBV5-4	few	NA	TRBJ2-3	TGTGCCAGCAGCTTGCTCAAAAGAACAGATACGCAGTATTTT	CASSLLKRTDTQYF
TRBV10-3	many	NA	TRBJ1-1	TGTGCCATCAGGTGGGACATGTCCACTGAAGCTTTCTTT	CAIRWDMSTEAFF
TRBV5-1	NA	TRBD1	TRBJ2-5	TGCGCCAGCAGCCCCGGACAGGGGGAAGAGACCCAGTACTTC	CASSPGQGEETQYF
TRBV4-3	many	TRBD2	TRBJ2-3	TGCGCCAGCAGCCAAGATACCCAGCGGGGGGGGCCGGGAGATACGCAGTATTTT	CASSQDTQRGGPGDTQYF
TRBV9	many	NA	TRBJ1-6	TGTGCCAGCAGCGTAAACCCTGAGGAATTCCCAGGCAATTCACCCCTCCACTTT	CASSVNPEEFPGNSPLHF
TRBV12-3/TRBV12-4	NA	TRBD2	TRBJ2-3	TGTGCCAGCAGCAGACTAGCGGGGGCCCTCACAGATACGCAGTATTTT	CASSRLAGALTDTQYF
TRBV20-1	many	NA	TRBJ1-1	TGCAGTGCTAGGGGGCGCATCACTGAAGCTTTCTTT	CSARGRITEAFF
TRBV15	many	NA	TRBJ1-5	TGTGCCACCAGCAGAGGAGGGTTGGAGGGCAATCAGCCCCAGCATTTT	CATSRGGLEGNQPQHF